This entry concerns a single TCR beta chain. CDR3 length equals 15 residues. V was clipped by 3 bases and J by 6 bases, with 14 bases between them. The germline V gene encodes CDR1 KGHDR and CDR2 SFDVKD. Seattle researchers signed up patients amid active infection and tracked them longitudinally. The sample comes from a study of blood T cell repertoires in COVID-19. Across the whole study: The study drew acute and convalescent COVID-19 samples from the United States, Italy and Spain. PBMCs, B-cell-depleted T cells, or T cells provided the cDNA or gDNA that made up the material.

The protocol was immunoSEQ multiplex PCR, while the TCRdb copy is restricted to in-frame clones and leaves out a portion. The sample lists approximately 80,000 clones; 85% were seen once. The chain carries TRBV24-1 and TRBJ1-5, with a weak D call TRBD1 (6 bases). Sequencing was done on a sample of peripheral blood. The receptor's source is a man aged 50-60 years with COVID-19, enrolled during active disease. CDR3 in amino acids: CATSDRGAPLQPQHF. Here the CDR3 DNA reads TGTGCCACCAGTGATCGGGGGGCGCCTCTTCAGCCCCAGCATTTT.